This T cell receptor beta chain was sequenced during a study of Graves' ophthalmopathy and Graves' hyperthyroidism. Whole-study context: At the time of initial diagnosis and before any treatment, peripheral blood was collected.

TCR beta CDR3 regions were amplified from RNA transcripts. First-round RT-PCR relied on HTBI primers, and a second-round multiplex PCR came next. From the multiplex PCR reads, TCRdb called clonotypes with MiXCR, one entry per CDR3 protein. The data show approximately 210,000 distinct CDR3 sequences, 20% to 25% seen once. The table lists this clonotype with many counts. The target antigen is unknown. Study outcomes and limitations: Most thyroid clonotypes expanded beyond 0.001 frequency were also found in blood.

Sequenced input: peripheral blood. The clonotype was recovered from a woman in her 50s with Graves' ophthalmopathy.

DNA of the CDR3: TGCAGCGTTGCTACAGCACGGGACACTGAAGCTTTCTTT. Its translation: CSVATARDTEAFF. The chain joins TRBV29-1 to TRBJ1-1; D uncertain. The CDR3 is made up of 13 amino acids. The germline CDR1 and CDR2 sequences are SQVTM and ANQGSEA. V was pared by 4 bases and J by 3 bases, with 12 bases between.